A selection of T cell receptor beta chains follows, all from one sample in a study of T cell responses to AZD1222 COVID-19 vaccine. The data were produced by immunoSEQ multiplex PCR, yet TCRdb's version contains in-frame clones alone and is incomplete. The table lists tens of thousands of clones, roughly 80% of them singletons. Sequencing was performed on peripheral blood, taken on day 0 of AZD1222 vaccination. All receptors come from an adult in good health. Both conserved end residues are part of each CDR3. D genes are given only for firm matches. A row's size may be missing; if present it is once, few, many or a size class.

j_call	clone_size	d_call	v_call	cdr3_aa	cdr3_nt
TRBJ2-2	few	-	TRBV28	CASTLGAAGELFF	TGTGCCAGCACCTTGGGAGCCGCCGGGGAGCTGTTTTTT
TRBJ1-5	-	TRBD1	TRBV28	CASTQGDRGNQPQHF	TGTGCCAGCACCCAAGGGGACAGGGGCAATCAGCCCCAGCATTTT
TRBJ2-2	once	-	TRBV5-5	CASSLSWGGTGELFF	TGTGCCAGCAGCTTGTCCTGGGGCGGTACCGGGGAGCTGTTTTTT
TRBJ1-4	-	-	TRBV4-2	CASSRPGEPTNEKLFF	TGTGCCAGCAGCCGTCCCGGGGAACCAACTAATGAAAAACTGTTTTTT
TRBJ2-1	-	-	TRBV19	CASSIGGRAGNEQFF	TGTGCCAGTAGTATAGGAGGCAGGGCGGGCAATGAGCAGTTCTTC
TRBJ1-1	-	TRBD1	TRBV7-2	CASSLSGGLTEAFF	TGTGCCAGCAGCTTATCAGGGGGGCTCACTGAAGCTTTCTTT
TRBJ1-5	-	TRBD1	TRBV19	CASSGWTGVSQPQHF	TGTGCCAGTAGTGGTTGGACAGGGGTGAGTCAGCCCCAGCATTTT
TRBJ2-5	-	TRBD2	TRBV27	CASSSQRGAQETQYF	TGTGCCAGCAGTTCCCAGCGGGGGGCACAAGAGACCCAGTACTTC
TRBJ1-1	-	-	TRBV9	CASSVGGVSLERTEAFF	TGTGCCAGCAGCGTAGGGGGGGTTTCGCTTGAGAGGACTGAAGCTTTCTTT
TRBJ2-4	once	-	TRBV9	CASSVAPGKNIQYF	TGTGCCAGCAGCGTAGCCCCAGGCAAAAACATTCAGTACTTC
TRBJ1-6	-	-	TRBV3-1/TRBV3-2	CASSPNNRVWSPLHF	TGTGCCAGCAGCCCAAACAACAGGGTATGGTCACCCCTCCACTTT
TRBJ1-1	-	-	TRBV27	CASLDLLGTEAFF	TGTGCCAGCCTGGACCTTCTAGGAACTGAAGCTTTCTTT
TRBJ1-6	-	-	TRBV10-2	CASSELGWGSYNSPLHF	TGCGCCAGCAGTGAGCTAGGATGGGGCTCCTATAATTCACCCCTCCACTTT
TRBJ2-7	-	-	TRBV6-6	CASTSESYEQYF	TGTGCCAGCACTTCAGAATCCTACGAGCAGTACTTC
TRBJ1-6	-	-	TRBV5-1	CASRGTPSSYNSPLHF	TGCGCCAGCAGAGGGACGCCGAGCTCCTATAATTCACCCCTCCACTTT
TRBJ1-2	once	-	TRBV6-5	CASSYRRANYGYTF	TGTGCCAGCAGTTACCGGCGGGCTAACTATGGCTACACCTTC
TRBJ2-1	few	-	TRBV19	CASSIDFEQSYNEQFF	TGTGCCAGTAGTATCGATTTCGAGCAGTCCTACAATGAGCAGTTCTTC
TRBJ1-1	-	-	TRBV19	CASSIGPGDTEAFF	TGTGCCAGTAGTATCGGACCTGGGGACACTGAAGCTTTCTTT
TRBJ1-4	once	TRBD1	TRBV6-6	CASQGAVIATNEKLFF	TGTGCCAGCCAGGGGGCTGTGATAGCAACTAATGAAAAACTGTTTTTT
TRBJ2-3	-	-	TRBV13	CASSGGPGAEDTQYF	TGTGCCAGCAGCGGGGGACCCGGGGCTGAAGATACGCAGTATTTT
TRBJ1-4	-	-	TRBV5-6	CASSRDTGRTEKLFF	TGTGCCAGCAGCCGTGATACGGGGAGGACTGAAAAACTGTTTTTT
TRBJ1-3	-	-	TRBV29-1	CSAAEHSGNTIYF	TGCAGCGCCGCGGAGCACTCTGGAAACACCATATATTTT
TRBJ2-7	-	-	TRBV6-6	CASSYGGGREQYF	TGTGCCAGCAGTTACGGTGGGGGAAGGGAGCAGTACTTC
TRBJ1-2	-	-	TRBV27	CASGLKGTYGYTF	TGTGCCAGCGGTCTTAAGGGAACCTATGGCTACACCTTC
TRBJ2-1	-	TRBD2	TRBV29-1	CSVELWEGDNEQFF	TGCAGCGTTGAATTGTGGGAGGGAGACAATGAGCAGTTCTTC
TRBJ1-2	-	-	TRBV6-5	CASKRREDGYTF	TGTGCCAGCAAAAGGCGCGAAGATGGCTACACCTTC
TRBJ1-5	-	TRBD1	TRBV10-1	CASSEVGTGDYGNQPQHF	TGCGCCAGCAGTGAAGTGGGGACAGGGGATTATGGCAATCAGCCCCAGCATTTT
TRBJ2-7	few	-	TRBV24-1	CATSAQGYEQYF	TGTGCCACCAGTGCACAGGGCTACGAGCAGTACTTC
TRBJ1-2	once	-	TRBV28	CASSAPRDYLSGGYTF	TGTGCCAGCAGTGCCCCCAGGGATTACCTATCGGGTGGCTACACCTTC
TRBJ1-5	-	-	TRBV2	CASSEINRGSNQPQHF	TGTGCCAGCAGTGAAATAAATAGGGGAAGCAATCAGCCCCAGCATTTT
TRBJ2-2	-	TRBD1	TRBV3-1/TRBV3-2	CASSQITGTGDTGELFF	TGTGCCAGCAGCCAGATAACCGGGACAGGGGACACCGGGGAGCTGTTTTTT
TRBJ2-7	-	-	TRBV28	CASSPGVAPGEQYF	TGTGCCAGCAGCCCCGGGGTAGCTCCTGGCGAGCAGTACTTC
TRBJ1-4	-	-	TRBV20-1	CSYRDHEKLFF	TGCAGTTACAGGGACCATGAAAAACTGTTTTTT
TRBJ1-2	-	-	TRBV6-6	CASSYPGFDGYTF	TGTGCCAGCAGTTACCCAGGGTTCGATGGCTACACCTTC
TRBJ1-1	once	-	TRBV7-6	CASSLGRVPDTEAFF	TGTGCCAGCAGCTTAGGGAGGGTTCCGGACACTGAAGCTTTCTTT
TRBJ1-2	-	-	TRBV27	CASGKARPPGYTF	TGTGCCAGCGGAAAGGCAAGGCCCCCGGGCTACACCTTC
TRBJ1-6	few	-	TRBV2	CASRRDPNNSPLHF	TGTGCCAGCCGCCGGGACCCGAATAATTCACCCCTCCACTTT
TRBJ1-4	-	-	TRBV3-1/TRBV3-2	CASSQGVSGGWGEKLFF	TGTGCCAGCAGCCAAGGGGTGTCGGGGGGCTGGGGTGAAAAACTGTTTTTT
TRBJ1-3	-	TRBD1	TRBV5-1	CASSGGDSSGNTIYF	TGCGCCAGCAGCGGGGGGGACAGCTCTGGAAACACCATATATTTT
TRBJ2-4	-	TRBD2	TRBV2	CASSKDAAGWAKNIQYF	TGTGCCAGCAGCAAGGATGCAGCGGGATGGGCCAAAAACATTCAGTACTTC
TRBJ1-1	-	-	TRBV10-3	CAISEGWTEAFF	TGTGCCATCAGTGAAGGCTGGACTGAAGCTTTCTTT
TRBJ1-3	-	-	TRBV28	CASTGGVLSSGNTIYF	TGTGCCAGCACCGGGGGGGTGTTAAGCTCTGGAAACACCATATATTTT
TRBJ1-5	once	TRBD1	TRBV2	CASRRTGGLGNQPQHF	TGTGCCAGCCGTAGGACAGGGGGCCTGGGCAATCAGCCCCAGCATTTT
TRBJ1-1	-	-	TRBV10-2	CASSESRKAFF	TGCGCCAGCAGTGAGTCGCGGAAAGCTTTCTTT
TRBJ1-5	once	-	TRBV28	CASSWPGGRQPQHF	TGTGCCAGCAGTTGGCCGGGGGGACGTCAGCCCCAGCATTTT
TRBJ1-4	-	-	TRBV7-9	CASSLVGATNEKLFF	TGTGCCAGCAGCTTAGTGGGGGCGACTAATGAAAAACTGTTTTTT
TRBJ1-1	-	-	TRBV5-6	CASSLSRRTEAFF	TGTGCCAGCAGCTTGTCACGCCGCACTGAAGCTTTCTTT
TRBJ2-2	-	-	TRBV21-1	CASSKAIERVPGELFF	TGTGCCAGCAGCAAAGCTATCGAGAGGGTTCCCGGGGAGCTGTTTTTT
TRBJ1-1	-	TRBD1	TRBV3-1/TRBV3-2	CASSQVLTGTGNTEAFF	TGTGCCAGCAGCCAAGTCCTAACCGGGACAGGGAACACTGAAGCTTTCTTT